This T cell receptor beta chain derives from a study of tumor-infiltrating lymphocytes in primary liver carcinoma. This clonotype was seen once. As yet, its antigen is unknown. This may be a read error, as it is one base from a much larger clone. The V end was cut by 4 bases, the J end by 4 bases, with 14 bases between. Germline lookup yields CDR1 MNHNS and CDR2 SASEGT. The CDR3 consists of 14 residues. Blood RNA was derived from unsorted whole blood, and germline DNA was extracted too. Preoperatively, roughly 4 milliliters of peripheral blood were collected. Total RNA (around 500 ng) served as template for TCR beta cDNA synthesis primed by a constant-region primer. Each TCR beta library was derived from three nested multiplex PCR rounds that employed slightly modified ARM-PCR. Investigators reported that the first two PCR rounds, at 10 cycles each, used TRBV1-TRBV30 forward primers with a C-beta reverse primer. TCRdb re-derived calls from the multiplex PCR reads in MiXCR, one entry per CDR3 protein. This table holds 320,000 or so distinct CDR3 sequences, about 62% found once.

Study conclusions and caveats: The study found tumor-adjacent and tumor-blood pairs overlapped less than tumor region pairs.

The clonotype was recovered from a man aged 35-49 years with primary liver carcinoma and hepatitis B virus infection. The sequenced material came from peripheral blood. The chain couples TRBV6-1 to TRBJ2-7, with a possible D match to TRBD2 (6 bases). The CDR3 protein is CASSALSGVYEQYF. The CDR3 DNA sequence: TGTGCCAGCAGTGCCCTATCGGGAGTATACGAGCAGTACTTC.